This T cell receptor (beta chain) stems from a study of T cells after yellow fever vaccination. Study-level findings and limits: A secondary response was less intense yet reached its peak sooner, at day 5 versus 15. Shared CD4/CD8 clonotypes were a small share, likely from convergent recombination.

This clonotype was recorded a few times. Its specificity is unknown. Germline CDR1 is MNHNS and CDR2 is SASEGT. V shed 8 bases and J shed 5 bases, with 16 bases lying between them. CDR3 size: 14 residues. A 5'RACE template-switching step, the method used to make TCR cDNA, added a universal primer site and UMIs. TCRdb used MiXCR to reprocess the 5' RACE reads, holding one entry per CDR3 protein. The sample lists 500,000 to 650,000 distinct CDR3 sequences, around 16% occurring once. The genes are TRBV6-1 and TRBJ2-1; D may correspond to TRBD1 or TRBD2 (5 bases each). The specimen comprised PBMCs, sampled about 5 days after the first yellow fever vaccination. This TCR derives from a man aged 18 to 29 who received the YFV17D yellow fever vaccine. CDR3 sequence (DNA): TGTGCCAGCCGGGGTGGTTGGGGGAACAATGAGCAGTTCTTC. Translation: CASRGGWGNNEQFF.